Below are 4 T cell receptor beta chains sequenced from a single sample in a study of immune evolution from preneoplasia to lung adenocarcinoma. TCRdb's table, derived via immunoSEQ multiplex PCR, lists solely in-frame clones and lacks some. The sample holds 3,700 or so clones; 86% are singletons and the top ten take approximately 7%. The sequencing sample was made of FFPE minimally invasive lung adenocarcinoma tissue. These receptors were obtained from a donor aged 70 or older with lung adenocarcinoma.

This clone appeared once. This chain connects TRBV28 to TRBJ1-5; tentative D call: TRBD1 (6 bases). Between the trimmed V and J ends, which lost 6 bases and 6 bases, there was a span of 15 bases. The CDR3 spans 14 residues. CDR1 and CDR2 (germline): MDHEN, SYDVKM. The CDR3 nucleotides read TGTGCCAGCAGCTACGACCTGGACAGTCAGCCCCAGCATTTT. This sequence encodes CASSYDLDSQPQHF.

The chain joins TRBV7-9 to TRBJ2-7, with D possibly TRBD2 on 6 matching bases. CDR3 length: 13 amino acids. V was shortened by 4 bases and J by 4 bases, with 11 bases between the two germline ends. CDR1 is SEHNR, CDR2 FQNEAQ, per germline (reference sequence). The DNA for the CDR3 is TGTGCCAGCAGCTGGGAAAGCGGGTACGAGCAGTACTTC. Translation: CASSWESGYEQYF.

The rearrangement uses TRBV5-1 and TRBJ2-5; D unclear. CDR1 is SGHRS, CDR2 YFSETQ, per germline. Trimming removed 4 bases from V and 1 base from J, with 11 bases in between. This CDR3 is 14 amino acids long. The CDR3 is CASSRNSIQETQYF. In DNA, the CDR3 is TGCGCCAGCAGCCGTAACAGCATCCAAGAGACCCAGTACTTC.

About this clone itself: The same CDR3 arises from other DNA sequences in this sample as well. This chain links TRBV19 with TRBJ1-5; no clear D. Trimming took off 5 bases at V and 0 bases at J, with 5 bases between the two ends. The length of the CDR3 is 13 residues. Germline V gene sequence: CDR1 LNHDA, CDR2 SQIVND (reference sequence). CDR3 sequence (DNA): TGTGCCAGTAGTCTGAATAGCAATCAGCCCCAGCATTTT. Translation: CASSLNSNQPQHF.